A single T cell receptor beta chain is shown here with its context. Antigen specificity is unknown. Germline CDR1 and CDR2: MDHEN and SYDVKM. V trimming: 10 bases; J trimming: 3 bases; junction bases outside the gene matches: 6. CDR3 length: 14 amino acids. The sample belongs to a study of cytomegalovirus exposure and HLA in healthy donors. Primers included in the PCR were 60 Vbeta and 13 Jbeta primers. The protocol was immunoSEQ multiplex PCR, while the TCRdb copy is restricted to in-frame clones and leaves out a portion. The sample gives 80,000 or so clones, about 79% of which show up once; around 7% is in the top ten. Study-level results: A cluster of highly shared sequence variants was likely a sequencing artifact.

J is TRBJ2-2 and V is TRBV28; 9 bases fit TRBD2. Sequences were obtained from PBMCs. This TCR came from a woman aged 40-49 years in good health and CMV-seronegative. The CDR3 DNA follows: TGTGCCACTTTAGCGGGAGTTGACACCGGGGAGCTGTTTTTT. This encodes CATLAGVDTGELFF.